This T cell receptor beta chain was sequenced during a study of T-cell reconstitution after alpha-beta-depleted transplantation in children. Trimming cost V 5 bases and J 5 bases; bases outside gene matches: 15. The CDR3 totals 18 residues. CDR1 is SGHRS, CDR2 YFSETQ, per germline. Preparation of the TCRbeta library used unique molecular identifiers. TCRdb independently ran MiXCR on the PCR reads; one entry per CDR3 protein. The sample holds some 350,000 distinct CDR3 sequences, about a tenth seen once. The TCR originated in a human donor who donated a stem cell graft to a child with acute lymphoblastic leukemia. This chain connects TRBV5-1 to TRBJ2-5, with TRBD2 matching 13 bases. Sequenced material: PBMCs from the stem cell graft donor, taken from the stem cell graft. The CDR3 protein is CASSYRQLAGGPKETQYF. For the CDR3, the DNA is TGCGCCAGCAGTTATCGCCAACTAGCGGGAGGGCCGAAGGAGACCCAGTACTTC. Looking up the rest from reference TRBV5-1 and TRBJ2-5 gives the full variable domain: KAGVTQTPRYLIKTRGQQVTLSCSPISGHRSVSWYQQTPGQGLQFLFEYFSETQRNKGNFPGRFSGRQFSNSRSEMNVSTLELGDSALYLCASSYRQLAGGPKETQYFGPGTRLLVL.